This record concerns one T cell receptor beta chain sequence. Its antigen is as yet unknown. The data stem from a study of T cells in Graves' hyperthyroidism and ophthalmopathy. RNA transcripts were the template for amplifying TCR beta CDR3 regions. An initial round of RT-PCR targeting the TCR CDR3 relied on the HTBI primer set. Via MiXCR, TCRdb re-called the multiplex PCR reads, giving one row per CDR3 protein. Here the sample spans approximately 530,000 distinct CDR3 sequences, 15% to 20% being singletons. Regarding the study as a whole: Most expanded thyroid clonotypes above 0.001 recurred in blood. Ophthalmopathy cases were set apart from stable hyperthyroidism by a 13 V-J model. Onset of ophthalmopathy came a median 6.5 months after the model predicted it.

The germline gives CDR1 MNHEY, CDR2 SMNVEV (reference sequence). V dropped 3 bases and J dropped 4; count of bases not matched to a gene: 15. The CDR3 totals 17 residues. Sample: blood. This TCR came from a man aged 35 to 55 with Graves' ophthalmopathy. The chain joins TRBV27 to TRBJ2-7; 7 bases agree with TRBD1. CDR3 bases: TGTGCCAGCAGTTTTGGGGGCGTAGCGAGGGGGCAATACGAGCAGTACTTC. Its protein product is CASSFGGVARGQYEQYF.